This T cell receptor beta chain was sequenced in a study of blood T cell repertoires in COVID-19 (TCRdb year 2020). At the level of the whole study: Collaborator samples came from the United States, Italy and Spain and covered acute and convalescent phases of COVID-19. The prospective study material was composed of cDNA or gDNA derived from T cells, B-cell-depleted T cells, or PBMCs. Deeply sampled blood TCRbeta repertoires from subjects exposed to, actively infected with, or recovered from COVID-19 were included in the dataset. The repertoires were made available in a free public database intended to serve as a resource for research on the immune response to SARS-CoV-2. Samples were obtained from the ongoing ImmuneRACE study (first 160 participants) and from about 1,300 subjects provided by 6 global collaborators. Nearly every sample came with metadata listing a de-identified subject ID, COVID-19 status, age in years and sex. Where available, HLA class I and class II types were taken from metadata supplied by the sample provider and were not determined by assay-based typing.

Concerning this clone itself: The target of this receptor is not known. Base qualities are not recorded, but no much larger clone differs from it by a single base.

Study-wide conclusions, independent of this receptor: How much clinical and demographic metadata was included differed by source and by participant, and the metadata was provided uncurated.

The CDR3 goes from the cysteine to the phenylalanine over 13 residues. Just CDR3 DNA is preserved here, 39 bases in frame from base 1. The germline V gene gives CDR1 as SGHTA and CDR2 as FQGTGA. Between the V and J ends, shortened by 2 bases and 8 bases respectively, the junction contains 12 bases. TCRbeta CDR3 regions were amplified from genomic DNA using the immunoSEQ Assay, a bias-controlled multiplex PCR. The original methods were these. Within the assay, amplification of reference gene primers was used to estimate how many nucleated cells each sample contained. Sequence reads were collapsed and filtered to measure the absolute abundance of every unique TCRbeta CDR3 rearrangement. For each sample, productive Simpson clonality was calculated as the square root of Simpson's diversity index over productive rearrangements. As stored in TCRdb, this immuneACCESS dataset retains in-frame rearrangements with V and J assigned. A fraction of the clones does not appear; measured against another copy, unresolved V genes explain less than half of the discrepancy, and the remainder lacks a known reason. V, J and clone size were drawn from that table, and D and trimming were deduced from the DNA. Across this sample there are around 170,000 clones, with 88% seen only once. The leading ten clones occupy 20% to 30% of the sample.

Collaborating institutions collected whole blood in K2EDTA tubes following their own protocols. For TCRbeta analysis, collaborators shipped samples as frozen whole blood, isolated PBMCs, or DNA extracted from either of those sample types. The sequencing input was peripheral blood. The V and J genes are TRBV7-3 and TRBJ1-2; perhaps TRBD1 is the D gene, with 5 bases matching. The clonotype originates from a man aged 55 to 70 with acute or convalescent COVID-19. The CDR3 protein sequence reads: CASSLGGTSGYTF. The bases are TGTGCCAGCAGCTTAGGGGGGACGTCAGGCTACACCTTC.